This entry features one T cell receptor beta chain sequence. Per the original methods: Using reference gene primer amplification, nucleated cell counts were estimated. Profiled with immunoSEQ multiplex PCR; TCRdb holds only in-frame clones, not every one. That table gives V, J and clone size, and the DNA gave D and trimming. The sample consists of around 160,000 clones, about 85% of them appearing once. The entry originates in a study of blood T cell repertoires in COVID-19. Study at large: Some COVID-19 samples were acute and others convalescent; all came from the United States, Italy and Spain. Sources were T cells, B-cell-depleted T cells, or PBMCs; the material itself was cDNA or gDNA.

The CDR3 is 14 amino acids. The V end was cut by 3 bases, the J end by 9 bases, with 12 bases between. CDR1 LNHDA and CDR2 SQIVND come from the germline V gene (reference sequence). The genes are TRBV19 and TRBJ1-6; D may be TRBD1 (5 bases). The sample comprised peripheral blood. The receptor was isolated from a man aged 18 to 30 with acute or convalescent COVID-19. The CDR3 nucleotides read TGTGCCAGTAGTATTTCTTGGGGCGGTTCACCCCTCCACTTT. Protein product: CASSISWGGSPLHF.